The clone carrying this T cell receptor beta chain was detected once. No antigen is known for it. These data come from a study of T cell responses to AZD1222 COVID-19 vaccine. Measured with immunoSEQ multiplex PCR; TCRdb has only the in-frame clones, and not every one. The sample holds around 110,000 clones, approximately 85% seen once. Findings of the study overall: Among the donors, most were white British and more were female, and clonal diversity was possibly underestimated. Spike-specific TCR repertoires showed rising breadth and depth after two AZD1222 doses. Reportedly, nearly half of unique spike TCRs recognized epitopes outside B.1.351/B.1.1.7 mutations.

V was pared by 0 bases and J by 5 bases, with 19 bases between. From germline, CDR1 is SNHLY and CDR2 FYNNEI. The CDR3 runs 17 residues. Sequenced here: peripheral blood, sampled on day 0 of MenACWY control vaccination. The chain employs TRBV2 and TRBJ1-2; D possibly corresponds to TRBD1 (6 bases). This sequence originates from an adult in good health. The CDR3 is CASSEAIVGALGYGYTF. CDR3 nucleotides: TGTGCCAGCAGTGAAGCAATCGTGGGGGCTCTTGGGTATGGCTACACCTTC.